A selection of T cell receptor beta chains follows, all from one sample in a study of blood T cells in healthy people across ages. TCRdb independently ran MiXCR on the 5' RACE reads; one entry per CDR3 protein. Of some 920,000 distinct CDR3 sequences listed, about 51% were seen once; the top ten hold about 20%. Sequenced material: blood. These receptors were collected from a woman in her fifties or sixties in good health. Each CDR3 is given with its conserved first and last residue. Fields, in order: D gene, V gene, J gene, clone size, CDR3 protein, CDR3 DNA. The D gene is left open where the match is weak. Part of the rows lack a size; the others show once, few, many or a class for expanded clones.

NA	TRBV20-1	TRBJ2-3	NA	CSGTASCGSTDTQYF	TGCAGTGGTACGGCAAGCTGTGGGAGCACAGATACGCAGTATTTT
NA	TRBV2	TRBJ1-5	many	CASSKGYQPQHF	TGTGCCAGCAGTAAGGGTTATCAGCCCCAGCATTTT
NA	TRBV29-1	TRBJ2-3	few	CSVEVSGLSTDTQYF	TGCAGCGTTGAAGTTTCTGGATTAAGCACAGATACGCAGTATTTT
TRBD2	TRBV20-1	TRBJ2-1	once	CSALGLAGLYNEQFF	TGCAGTGCTCTGGGACTAGCGGGACTATACAATGAGCAGTTCTTC
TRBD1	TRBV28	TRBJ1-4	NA	CASSPGGGGNEKLFF	TGTGCCAGCAGTCCAGGGGGCGGAGGTAATGAAAAACTGTTTTTT
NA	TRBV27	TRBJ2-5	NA	CASRGGIGTGETQYF	TGTGCCAGCAGGGGGGGAATCGGGACGGGAGAGACCCAGTACTTC
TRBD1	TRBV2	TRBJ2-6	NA	CASSRDRSTGANVLTF	TGTGCCAGCAGCCGGGACAGGTCAACTGGGGCCAACGTCCTGACTTTC
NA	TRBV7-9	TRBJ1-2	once	CASSLAGPFDGYTF	TGTGCCAGCAGCTTAGCCGGGCCCTTTGATGGCTACACCTTC
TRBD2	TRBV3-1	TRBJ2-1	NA	CASSQDFGLAGEELGGEQFF	TGTGCCAGCAGCCAAGATTTTGGACTAGCGGGAGAGGAACTGGGGGGTGAGCAGTTCTTC
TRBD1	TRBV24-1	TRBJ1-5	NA	CATSEGVSRAGGIGQPQHF	TGTGCCACCAGTGAAGGCGTTTCTCGGGCAGGGGGAATAGGTCAGCCCCAGCATTTT
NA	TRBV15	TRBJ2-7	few	CATSRDRRAHEQYF	TGTGCCACCAGCAGAGACCGGAGAGCCCACGAGCAGTACTTC